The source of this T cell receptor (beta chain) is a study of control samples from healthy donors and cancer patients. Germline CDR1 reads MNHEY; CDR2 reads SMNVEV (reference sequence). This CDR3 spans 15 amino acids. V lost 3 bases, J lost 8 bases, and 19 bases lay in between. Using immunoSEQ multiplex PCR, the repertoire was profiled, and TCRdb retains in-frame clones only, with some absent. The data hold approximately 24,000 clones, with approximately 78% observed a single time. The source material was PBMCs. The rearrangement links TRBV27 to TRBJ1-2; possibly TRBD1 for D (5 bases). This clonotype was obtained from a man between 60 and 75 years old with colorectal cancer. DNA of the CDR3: TGTGCCAGCAGTTTTAGGGGACCCTTGGACGGCGGCTACACCTTC. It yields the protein CASSFRGPLDGGYTF.